Listed below are T cell receptor beta chains from one sample, sequenced in a study of Ad26.COV2.S vaccination and SARS-CoV-2 variants. This table comes from immunoSEQ multiplex PCR, and its TCRdb copy is limited to in-frame clones, with some not included. Here the sample spans about 350,000 clones, about 87% being singletons. Sequencing was performed on peripheral blood, taken in a trial of Ad26.COV2.S vaccine versus placebo. These receptors were taken from a person between 18 and 59 years old who received the Ad26.COV2.S COVID-19 vaccine or a placebo. The conserved cysteine and the conserved F or W are not part of the CDR3 here. Fields, in order: J gene, CDR3 length, V gene, CDR3 protein.

TRBJ1-4,10,TRBV7-9,ASSLRGEKLF
TRBJ2-7,13,TRBV11-2,ASSAWGQGAYEQY
TRBJ1-1,12,TRBV11-2,ASVRGQMNTEAF
TRBJ2-3,12,TRBV5-4,ASSPGTRADTQY
TRBJ1-3,13,TRBV27,ASSLKPSSGNTIY
TRBJ1-5,14,TRBV19,ASSMALGVSNQPQH
TRBJ1-1,15,TRBV5-6,ASRAFVADSVGTEAF
TRBJ1-1,12,TRBV2,ASLSRYLNTEAF
TRBJ2-7,13,TRBV7-2,ASSSSGKINYEQY
TRBJ2-1,14,TRBV6-2/TRBV6-3,ASSLVTGGGYNEQF
TRBJ1-3,13,TRBV9,ASSGDEGLGNTIY
TRBJ2-3,18,TRBV4-2,ASSQGSGLAGGPPTDTQY
TRBJ2-5,11,TRBV6-1,ASSESIGETQY
TRBJ2-2,13,TRBV30,AWNRELLNTGELF
TRBJ2-5,11,TRBV5-6,ASSLLVGETQY
TRBJ2-1,14,TRBV5-1,ASSPRVLAGDNEQF
TRBJ1-1,10,TRBV2,ASSGGDHGAF
TRBJ2-7,13,TRBV3-1/TRBV3-2,ASSLSGGRSYEQY
TRBJ2-1,14,TRBV28,ASSPQGQGLYNEQF
TRBJ2-3,13,TRBV7-9,ASSPHPQSTDTQY
TRBJ1-1,14,TRBV4-2,ASSQETGQENTEAF
TRBJ1-2,14,TRBV3-1/TRBV3-2,ASSPRLTGAGYGYT
TRBJ2-3,12,TRBV11-3,ASSSLGGADTQY
TRBJ2-2,14,TRBV18,ASSPRGGRGTGELF
TRBJ1-1,9,TRBV9,ASRGGDEAF
TRBJ1-4,13,TRBV4-3,ASSQDLGRNEKLF
TRBJ1-1,13,TRBV27,ASSLTGLGNTEAF
TRBJ1-2,14,TRBV7-8,ASSPGRLLTGMADT
TRBJ1-2,13,TRBV9,ASQTQTGRNYGYT
TRBJ2-7,11,TRBV5-1,ASSFGGAYEQY
TRBJ2-7,14,TRBV3-1/TRBV3-2,ASSQDPVAGVNEQY
TRBJ1-2,14,TRBV7-8,ASSLVTGSINYGYT
TRBJ1-2,13,TRBV7-9,ASSFFRRQGQGYT
TRBJ2-2,17,TRBV4-1,ASSQDSRPGTARAGELF
TRBJ2-5,13,TRBV7-9,ASSLVWQTQETQY
TRBJ1-1,14,TRBV19,ASSNYDRSSNTEAF
TRBJ2-2,16,TRBV3-1/TRBV3-2,ASSQAGTSGTHTGELF
TRBJ1-2,11,TRBV12-3/TRBV12-4,ASSPGTAYGYT
TRBJ2-2,13,TRBV28,ASSSSQGNTGELF
TRBJ2-7,11,TRBV15,ATSKQGAYEQY
TRBJ1-2,12,TRBV5-6,ARPPIRGGDGYT
TRBJ2-5,15,TRBV7-6,ASSLVIGGAAQETQY
TRBJ1-2,10,TRBV28,ASSPGDLGYT
TRBJ2-5,11,TRBV28,ASSGGGEETQY
TRBJ2-2,14,TRBV7-2,ASSLQGVKNTGELF
TRBJ2-2,12,TRBV2,ASPSGRGTGELF
TRBJ2-3,13,TRBV4-3,ASSQRSASGDTQY
TRBJ2-5,14,TRBV11-2,ASSLDNWGLKETQY
TRBJ1-2,10,TRBV7-3,ASSLDKLGYT
TRBJ1-1,11,TRBV12-3/TRBV12-4,ASSLKGNTEAF
TRBJ1-2,13,TRBV27,ASSLKGHLIYGYT
TRBJ1-6,17,TRBV3-1/TRBV3-2,ASSQDLVQSSSYNSPLH
TRBJ1-1,13,TRBV27,ASSFGSLRTTEAF
TRBJ2-1,12,TRBV6-2/TRBV6-3,ASSYLARYNEQF